This T cell receptor beta chain was profiled in a study of tumour-infiltrating T cells in Burkitt lymphoma. The wider study: Overall and progression-free survival were predicted by productive clonality.

Libraries were prepared by immunoSEQ multiplex PCR; TCRdb keeps only in-frame clonotypes and omits some of them. The sample holds approximately 920 clones; roughly 13% are singletons and the top ten take around two fifths. Germline lookup yields CDR1 MDHEN and CDR2 SYDVKM. The CDR3 spans 14 residues. The ends lost 5 bases at V and 5 bases at J; junction bases unmatched: 4. The clonotype comes from a human donor with diffuse large B-cell lymphoma. Specimen: tumor tissue. V and J are TRBV28 and TRBJ1-1; 11 bases map to TRBD1. CDR3: CASSPGDRGTEAFF. CDR3 coding DNA: TGTGCCAGCAGTCCGGGGGACAGGGGGACTGAAGCTTTCTTT.